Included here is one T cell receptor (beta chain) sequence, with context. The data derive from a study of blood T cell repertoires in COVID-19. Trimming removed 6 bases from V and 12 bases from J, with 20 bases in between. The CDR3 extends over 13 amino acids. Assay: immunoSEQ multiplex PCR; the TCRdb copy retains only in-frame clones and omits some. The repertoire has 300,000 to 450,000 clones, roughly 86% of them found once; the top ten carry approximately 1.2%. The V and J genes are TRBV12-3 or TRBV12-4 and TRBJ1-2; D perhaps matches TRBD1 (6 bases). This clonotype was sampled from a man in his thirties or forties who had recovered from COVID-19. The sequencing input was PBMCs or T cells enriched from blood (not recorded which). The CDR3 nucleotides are TGTGCCAGCAGCCCGAGTCCGGGGCAGGGGAACACCTTC. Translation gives CASSPSPGQGNTF.